Included here is one T cell receptor beta chain sequence, with context. The antigen is unknown. The CDR3 runs to 15 residues. The germline CDR1 and CDR2 sequences are KGHSH and LQKENI. With V trimmed by 4 bases and J by 2 bases, 7 bases remained unmatched. The data derive from a study of shared clonotypes between healthy human individuals. Study-level findings and limits: The sharing of around 5% of naive CD4 clonotypes was seen across a handful of donors. Larger estimated richness was generally seen in naive subsets than in memory subsets.

Profiling relied on immunoSEQ multiplex PCR, and the TCRdb table lists in-frame clones only, not all of them. The sample gives about 980,000 clones, around three quarters of which show up once; around 1.5% is in the top ten. Sequencing was performed on memory CD4+ T cells sorted from blood. Subset of the sample: CD45RA-negative fraction. The receptor was isolated from a man between 18 and 29 years old in good health. The gene calls are TRBV18 and TRBJ1-2, with 7 bases that match TRBD1. In DNA form, the CDR3 reads TGTGCCAGCTCACAAGCCGGGACAGCCAACTATGGCTACACCTTC. It codes for CASSQAGTANYGYTF. Supplemented by reference TRBV18 and TRBJ1-2, the full variable domain reads NAGVMQNPRHLVRRRGQEARLRCSPMKGHSHVYWYRQLPEEGLKFMVYLQKENIIDESGMPKERFSAEFPKEGPSILRIQQVVRGDSAAYFCASSQAGTANYGYTFGSGTRLTVV.